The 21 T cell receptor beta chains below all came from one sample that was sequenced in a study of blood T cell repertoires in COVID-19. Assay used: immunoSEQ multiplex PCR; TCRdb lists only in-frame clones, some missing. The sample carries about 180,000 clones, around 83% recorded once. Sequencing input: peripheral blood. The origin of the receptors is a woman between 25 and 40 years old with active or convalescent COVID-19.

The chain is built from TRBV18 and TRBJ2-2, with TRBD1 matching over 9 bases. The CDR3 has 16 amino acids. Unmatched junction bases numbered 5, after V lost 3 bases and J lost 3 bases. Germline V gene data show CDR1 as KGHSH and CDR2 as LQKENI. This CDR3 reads CASSPLDRGDTGELFF. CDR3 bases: TGTGCCAGCTCACCTTTGGACAGGGGAGACACCGGGGAGCTGTTTTTT.

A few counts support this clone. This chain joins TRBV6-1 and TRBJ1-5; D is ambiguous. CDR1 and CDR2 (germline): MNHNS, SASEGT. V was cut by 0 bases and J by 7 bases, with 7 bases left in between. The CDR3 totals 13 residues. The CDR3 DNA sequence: TGTGCCAGCAGTGAAGCAGGAGAACAGCCCCAGCATTTT. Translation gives CASSEAGEQPQHF.

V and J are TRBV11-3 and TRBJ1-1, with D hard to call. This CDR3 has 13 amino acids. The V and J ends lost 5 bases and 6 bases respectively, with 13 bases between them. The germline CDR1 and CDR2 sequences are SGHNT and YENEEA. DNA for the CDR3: TGTGCCAGCAGCCCTGATACAAGTCCTGAAGCTTTCTTT. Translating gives CASSPDTSPEAFF.

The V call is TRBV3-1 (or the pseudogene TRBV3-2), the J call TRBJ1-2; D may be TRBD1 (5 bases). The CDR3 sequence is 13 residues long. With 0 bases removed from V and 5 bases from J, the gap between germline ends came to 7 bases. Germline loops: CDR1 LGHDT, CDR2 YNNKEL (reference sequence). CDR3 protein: CASSQENRYGYTF. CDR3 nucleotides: TGTGCCAGCAGCCAAGAAAACAGGTATGGCTACACCTTC.

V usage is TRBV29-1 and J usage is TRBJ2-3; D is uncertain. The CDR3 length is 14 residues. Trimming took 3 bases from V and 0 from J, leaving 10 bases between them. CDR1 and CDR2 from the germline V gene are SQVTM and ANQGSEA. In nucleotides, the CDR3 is TGCAGCGTTGAGGGCACCTCTAGCACAGATACGCAGTATTTT. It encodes CSVEGTSSTDTQYF.

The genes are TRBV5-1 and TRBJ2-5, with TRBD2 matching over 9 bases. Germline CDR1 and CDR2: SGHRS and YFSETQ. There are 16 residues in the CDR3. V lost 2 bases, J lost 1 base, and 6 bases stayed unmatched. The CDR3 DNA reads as TGCGCCAGCAGCTTTGGCGGGGGGGATACCCAAGAGACCCAGTACTTC. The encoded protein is CASSFGGGDTQETQYF.

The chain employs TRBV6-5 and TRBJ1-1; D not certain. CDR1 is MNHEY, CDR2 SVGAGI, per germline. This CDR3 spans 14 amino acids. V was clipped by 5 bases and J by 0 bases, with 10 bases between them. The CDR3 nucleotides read TGTGCCAGCAGTCTCAGGAACATGAACACTGAAGCTTTCTTT. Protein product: CASSLRNMNTEAFF.

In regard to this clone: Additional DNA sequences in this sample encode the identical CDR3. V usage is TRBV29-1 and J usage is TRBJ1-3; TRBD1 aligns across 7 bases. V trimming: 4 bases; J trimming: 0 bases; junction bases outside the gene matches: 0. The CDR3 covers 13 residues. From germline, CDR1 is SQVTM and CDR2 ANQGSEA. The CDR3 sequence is CSVGTGSGNTIYF. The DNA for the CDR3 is TGCAGCGTTGGGACAGGCTCTGGAAACACCATATATTTT. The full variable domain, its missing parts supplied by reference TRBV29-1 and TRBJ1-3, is SAVISQKPSRDICQRGTSLTIQCQVDSQVTMMFWYRQQPGQSLTLIATANQGSEATYESGFVIDKFPISRPNLTFSTLTVSNMSPEDSSIYLCSVGTGSGNTIYFGEGSWLTVV.

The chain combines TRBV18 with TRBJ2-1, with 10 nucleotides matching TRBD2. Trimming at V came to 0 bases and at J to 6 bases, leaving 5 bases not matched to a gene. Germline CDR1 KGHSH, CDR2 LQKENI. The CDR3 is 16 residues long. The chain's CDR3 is CASSPPPASGSNEQFF. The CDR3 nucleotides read TGTGCCAGCTCACCACCGCCGGCTAGCGGGAGCAATGAGCAGTTCTTC.

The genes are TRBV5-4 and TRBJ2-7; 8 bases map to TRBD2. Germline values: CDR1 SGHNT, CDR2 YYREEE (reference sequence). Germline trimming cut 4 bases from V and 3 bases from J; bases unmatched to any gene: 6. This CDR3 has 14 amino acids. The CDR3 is CASSEGLGGYEQYF. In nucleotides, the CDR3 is TGTGCCAGCAGCGAGGGACTAGGAGGCTACGAGCAGTACTTC.

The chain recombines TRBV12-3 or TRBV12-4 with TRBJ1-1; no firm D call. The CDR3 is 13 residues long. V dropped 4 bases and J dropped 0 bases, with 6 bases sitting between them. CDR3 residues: CASSYTVNTEAFF. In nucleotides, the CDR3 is TGTGCCAGCAGTTACACAGTGAACACTGAAGCTTTCTTT.

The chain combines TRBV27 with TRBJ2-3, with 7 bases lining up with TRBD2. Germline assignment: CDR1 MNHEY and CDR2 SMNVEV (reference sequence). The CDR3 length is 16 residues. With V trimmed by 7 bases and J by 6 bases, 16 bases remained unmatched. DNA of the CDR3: TGTGCCAGCACCCGCACCACGGGGGGAGCATCGGATACGCAGTATTTT. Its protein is CASTRTTGGASDTQYF.

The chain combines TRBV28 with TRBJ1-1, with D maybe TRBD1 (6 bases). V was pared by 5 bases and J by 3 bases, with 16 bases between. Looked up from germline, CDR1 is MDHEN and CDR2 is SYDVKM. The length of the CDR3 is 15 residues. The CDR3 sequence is CASSPRTGTYTEAFF. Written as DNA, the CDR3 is TGTGCCAGCAGTCCTCGCACAGGGACCTACACTGAAGCTTTCTTT.

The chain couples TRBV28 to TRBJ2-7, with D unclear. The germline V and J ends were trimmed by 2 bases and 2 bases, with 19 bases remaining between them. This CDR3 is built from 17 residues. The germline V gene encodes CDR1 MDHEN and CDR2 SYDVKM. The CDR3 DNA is TGTGCCAGCAGTTTAGGCCCCTCCAGCGAAAGCGCCTACGAGCAGTACTTC. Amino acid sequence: CASSLGPSSESAYEQYF.

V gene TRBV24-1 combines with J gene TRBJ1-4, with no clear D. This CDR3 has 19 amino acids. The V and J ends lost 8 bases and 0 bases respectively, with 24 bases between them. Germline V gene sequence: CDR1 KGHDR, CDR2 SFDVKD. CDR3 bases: TGTGCCACCATCGAAATAGTGCGGGCTCGGTCCACAACTAATGAAAAACTGTTTTTT. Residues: CATIEIVRARSTTNEKLFF.

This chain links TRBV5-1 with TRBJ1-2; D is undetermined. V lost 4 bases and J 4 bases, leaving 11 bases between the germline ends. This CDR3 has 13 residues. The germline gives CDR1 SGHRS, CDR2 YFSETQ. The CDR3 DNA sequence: TGCGCCAGCAGCCCGGACGGAGGCTATGGCTACACCTTC. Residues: CASSPDGGYGYTF.

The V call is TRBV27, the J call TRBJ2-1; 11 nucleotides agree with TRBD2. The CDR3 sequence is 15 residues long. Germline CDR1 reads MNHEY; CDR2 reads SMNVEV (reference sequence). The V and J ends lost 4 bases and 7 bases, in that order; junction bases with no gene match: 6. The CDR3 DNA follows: TGTGCCAGCAGTTCACTAGCGGGAGTGACGAATGAGCAGTTCTTC. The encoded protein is CASSSLAGVTNEQFF.

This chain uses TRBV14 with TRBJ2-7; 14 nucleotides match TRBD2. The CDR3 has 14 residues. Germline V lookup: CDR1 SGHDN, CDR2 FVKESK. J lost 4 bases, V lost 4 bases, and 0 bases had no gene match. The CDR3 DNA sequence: TGTGCCAGCAGCCGGACTAGCGGGAGGTACGAGCAGTACTTC. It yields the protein CASSRTSGRYEQYF.

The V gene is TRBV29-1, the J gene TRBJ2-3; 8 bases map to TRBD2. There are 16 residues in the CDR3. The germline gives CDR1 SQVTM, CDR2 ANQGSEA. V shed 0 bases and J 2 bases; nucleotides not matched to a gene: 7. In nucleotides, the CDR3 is TGCAGCGTTGAAGATTGGCTAGCGGGCCTCACAGATACGCAGTATTTT. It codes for CSVEDWLAGLTDTQYF.

For the CDR3, the DNA is TGTGCCAGCAGCCAAGATATGGGGGTGGCGGGGGGCACTGAAGCTTTCTTT. Translated, it gives CASSQDMGVAGGTEAFF. This chain connects TRBV4-2 to TRBJ1-1; maybe TRBD1 (5 bases). CDR3 length: 17 residues. Germline V CDR1 and CDR2: LGHNA, YNFKEQ. Trimming removed 0 bases from V and 4 bases from J, with 18 bases in between.

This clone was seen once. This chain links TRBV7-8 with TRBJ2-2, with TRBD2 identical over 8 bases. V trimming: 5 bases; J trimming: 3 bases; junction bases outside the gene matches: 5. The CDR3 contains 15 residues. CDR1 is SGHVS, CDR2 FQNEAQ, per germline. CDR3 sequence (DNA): TGTGCCAGCAGCCACGGACTAGCTCACACCGGGGAGCTGTTTTTT. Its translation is CASSHGLAHTGELFF.